These 12 T cell receptor beta chains originate from one sample sequenced in a study of PD-1 blockade in mismatch repair-deficient tumors. Clones were sequenced by immunoSEQ multiplex PCR, and TCRdb holds only the in-frame ones, with some missing. The sample comprises about 100,000 clones, 70% to 85% of which are singletons, and 6.3% rests with the top ten. Sequenced material: peripheral blood, taken less than 37 weeks after starting pembrolizumab. All receptors come from an adult with mismatch repair-deficient cancer.

This chain joins TRBV7-3 and TRBJ2-1, with TRBD1 as a possible D gene (6 bases). Germline values: CDR1 SGHTA, CDR2 FQGTGA. There are 15 residues in the CDR3. V dropped 5 bases and J dropped 5 bases, with 16 bases sitting between them. As DNA, the CDR3 is TGTGCCAGCAGCAACCGGGACACCAGGGACAATGAGCAGTTCTTC. Translation gives CASSNRDTRDNEQFF.

This clone was seen a single time. J is TRBJ1-5 and V is TRBV27; D is unclear. The ends were cut back, 5 bases at V and 8 bases at J, with 16 bases in the middle. The germline gives CDR1 MNHEY, CDR2 SMNVEV (reference sequence). The CDR3 extends over 14 amino acids. CDR3 loop: CASSPTTRPKPQHF. DNA of the CDR3: TGTGCCAGCAGTCCCACGACCCGGCCAAAGCCCCAGCATTTT.

The chain couples TRBV18 to TRBJ1-4; D gene ambiguous. CDR1 KGHSH and CDR2 LQKENI come from the germline V gene. V lost 3 bases to trimming and J lost 4 bases, with 9 bases between them. The CDR3 has 14 amino acids. DNA for the CDR3: TGTGCCAGCTCACCTCGACTTAGTAATGAAAAACTGTTTTTT. Its translation is CASSPRLSNEKLFF.

This clone was observed a single time. V and J are TRBV5-6 and TRBJ2-3; 11 nucleotides match TRBD2. Germline values: CDR1 SGHDT, CDR2 YYEEEE. The CDR3 loop spans 16 amino acids. V trimming: 1 base; J trimming: 5 bases; junction bases outside the gene matches: 6. Here the CDR3 DNA reads TGTGCCAGCAGCTTGACGCTAGCGGGAGGTCTAGATACGCAGTATTTT. Encoded protein: CASSLTLAGGLDTQYF.

The chain couples TRBV7-3 to TRBJ1-1; TRBD1 is a possible D gene (5 bases). The CDR3 sequence is 14 residues long. Deletions cut 1 base from V and 5 bases from J, with 11 bases between. Per the germline V gene, CDR1 is SGHTA and CDR2 is FQGTGA. The chain's CDR3 is CASSLNAGGTEAFF. CDR3 DNA sequence: TGTGCCAGCAGCTTAAACGCGGGGGGAACTGAAGCTTTCTTT.

CDR3 loop: CASSPTGERTGELFF. The CDR3 nucleotides read TGCGCCAGCAGCCCAACGGGGGAGAGGACCGGGGAGCTGTTTTTT. The chain employs TRBV5-1 and TRBJ2-2; D might be TRBD2 (6 bases). This CDR3 has 15 amino acids. Germline lookup yields CDR1 SGHRS and CDR2 YFSETQ. V lost 4 bases to trimming and J lost 5 bases, with 15 bases between them. Full variable domain (remainder filled in from reference TRBV5-1 and TRBJ2-2): KAGVTQTPRYLIKTRGQQVTLSCSPISGHRSVSWYQQTPGQGLQFLFEYFSETQRNKGNFPGRFSGRQFSNSRSEMNVSTLELGDSALYLCASSPTGERTGELFFGEGSRLTVL.

The chain has TRBV5-6 and TRBJ2-2, with D maybe TRBD1 (5 bases). This CDR3 is 15 amino acids long. Germline CDR1 is SGHDT and CDR2 is YYEEEE. Trimming left V 4 bases short and J 3 bases short, with 13 bases between. For the CDR3, the DNA is TGTGCCAGCAGCAAACGACAGACCCACACCGGGGAGCTGTTTTTT. This encodes CASSKRQTHTGELFF.

This clone was seen only once. The gene calls are TRBV19 and TRBJ2-2; D is perhaps TRBD1 or TRBD2 (5 bases each). The germline V and J ends were trimmed by 4 bases and 4 bases, with 13 bases remaining between them. The CDR3 has 15 residues. In germline, CDR1 is LNHDA, CDR2 SQIVND (reference sequence). This chain's CDR3 is CASSRGPSSTGELFF. DNA of the CDR3: TGTGCCAGTAGTAGGGGACCGTCGAGCACCGGGGAGCTGTTTTTT. Complete variable domain (other parts from reference TRBV19 and TRBJ2-2): DGGITQSPKYLFRKEGQNVTLSCEQNLNHDAMYWYRQDPGQGLRLIYYSQIVNDFQKGDIAEGYSVSREKKESFPLTVTSAQKNPTAFYLCASSRGPSSTGELFFGEGSRLTVL.

J is TRBJ2-3 and V is TRBV27, with D hard to call. Trimming removed 3 bases at V and 9 bases at J, with 16 bases between. The germline CDR1 and CDR2 sequences are MNHEY and SMNVEV (reference sequence). There are 14 residues in the CDR3. The CDR3 DNA follows: TGTGCCAGCAGTTTTCTCGCGGACCAGGACACGCAGTATTTT. This gives the protein CASSFLADQDTQYF.

The chain combines TRBV19 with TRBJ2-7, with TRBD2 matching 11 bases. The CDR3 spans 15 residues. J gave up 3 bases and V 1 base, and 2 bases lay outside the gene matches. Germline assignment: CDR1 LNHDA and CDR2 SQIVND (reference sequence). In DNA, the CDR3 is TGTGCCAGTAGTATAGCGCTAGCGGGAGGCTACGAGCAGTACTTC. The encoded protein is CASSIALAGGYEQYF.

This rearrangement joins TRBV18 to TRBJ2-3, with TRBD2 identical over 12 bases. CDR1 is KGHSH, CDR2 LQKENI, per germline. This CDR3 contains 16 residues. Trimming at V came to 5 bases and at J to 1 base, leaving 4 bases not matched to a gene. The CDR3 region has the DNA TGTGCCAGCTCAGCGACTAGCGGGGGTGGCACAGATACGCAGTATTTT. Its translation: CASSATSGGGTDTQYF.

This clone was detected once. The CDR3 coding sequence is TGTGCCTGGACCGCACCGGGAGTCGAGCAGTACTTC. The encoded protein is CAWTAPGVEQYF. The V and J genes are TRBV30 and TRBJ2-7, with TRBD2 as a possible D gene (6 bases). V shed 4 bases and J shed 6 bases, with 13 bases lying between them. The CDR3 has 12 amino acids. Germline V gene sequence: CDR1 GTSNPN, CDR2 SVGIG (reference sequence).